These 21 T cell receptor beta chains originate from one sample sequenced in a study of blood T cell repertoires in COVID-19. Data came from immunoSEQ multiplex PCR; TCRdb stores just in-frame clones and leaves some out. The sample carries around 200,000 clones, around nine tenths recorded once. Sequencing input: peripheral blood. The receptors were gathered from a man between 60 and 75 years old who had recovered from COVID-19.

The chain couples TRBV30 to TRBJ2-1, with D uncertain. The V and J ends lost 4 bases and 15 bases respectively, with 13 bases between them. CDR3 length: 10 residues. The germline CDR1 and CDR2 sequences are GTSNPN and SVGIG (reference sequence). CDR3 amino acids: CAWKEVFMFF. The CDR3 DNA follows: TGTGCCTGGAAAGAGGTTTTCATGTTCTTC.

The chain carries TRBV7-2 and TRBJ2-7; 8 positions agree with TRBD2. Germline V CDR1 and CDR2: SGHTA, FQGNSA. The CDR3 runs to 15 residues. The J segment lost 2 bases and the V segment lost 5 bases, leaving 8 bases of the junction unmatched. The CDR3 coding sequence is TGTGCCAGCAGCCAGGGGCGGGGGGCCACCTACGAGCAGTACTTC. It translates to CASSQGRGATYEQYF.

This chain links TRBV4-1 with TRBJ1-1; D is possibly TRBD1 (6 bases). V lost 3 bases and J lost 3, with 14 bases in between. In germline, CDR1 is MGHRA, CDR2 YSYEKL. CDR3 length equals 15 residues. The CDR3 DNA is TGCGCCAGCAGCCAGGCCGACAGGTCCGACACTGAAGCTTTCTTT. This translates into CASSQADRSDTEAFF.

The chain joins TRBV27 to TRBJ1-4; 8 bases agree with TRBD1. The V segment lost 2 bases and the J segment 6 bases; nucleotides outside the gene matches: 5. The CDR3 contains 15 residues. CDR1 is MNHEY, CDR2 SMNVEV, per germline (reference sequence). The DNA of the CDR3 is TGTGCCAGCAGTTTAAGTATGACAGGGGATGAAAAACTGTTTTTT. It encodes CASSLSMTGDEKLFF.

V and J are TRBV24-1 and TRBJ2-3, with TRBD1 matching over 8 bases. Per germline, CDR1 KGHDR and CDR2 SFDVKD. This CDR3 spans 15 amino acids. V shed 7 bases and J 2 bases; nucleotides not matched to a gene: 7. The DNA for the CDR3 is TGTGCCACCAGCGACGGGACAGGTTACACAGATACGCAGTATTTT. As protein: CATSDGTGYTDTQYF.

The chain joins TRBV3-1 (or the pseudogene TRBV3-2) to TRBJ1-2, with D tentatively TRBD1 (6 bases). Germline values: CDR1 LGHDT, CDR2 YNNKEL (reference sequence). The V end lost 11 bases, the J end lost 7 bases, and 11 bases lay between the germline ends. The CDR3 loop spans 10 amino acids. The CDR3 spells CAGGGLGYTF. The CDR3 region has the DNA TGTGCCGGCGGGGGGCTTGGCTACACCTTC.

This chain uses TRBV25-1 with TRBJ1-2; D remains ambiguous. Germline values: CDR1 MGHDK, CDR2 SYGVNS. The CDR3 loop spans 14 amino acids. Trimming left V 10 bases short and J 1 base short, with 16 bases between. The CDR3: CATSLSGVNYGYTF. The CDR3 nucleotides are TGTGCCACCTCATTATCCGGTGTTAACTATGGCTACACCTTC.

The gene calls are TRBV19 and TRBJ2-7; D ambiguous. The CDR3 extends over 11 amino acids. V lost 3 bases and J 7 bases, leaving 7 bases between the germline ends. Germline V gives CDR1 LNHDA, CDR2 SQIVND (reference sequence). The CDR3 sequence: CASSIEREQYF. CDR3 bases: TGTGCCAGTAGTATTGAGAGGGAGCAGTACTTC.

The V and J genes are TRBV11-2 and TRBJ1-2; D call uncertain. The V end lost 0 bases, the J end lost 5 bases, and 10 bases lay between the germline ends. The CDR3 is 14 residues long. The germline CDR1 and CDR2 sequences are SGHAT and FQNNGV. The CDR3: CASSLDQTDYGYTF. The CDR3 DNA reads as TGTGCCAGCAGCTTAGATCAGACTGATTATGGCTACACCTTC.

V gene TRBV3-1 (or the pseudogene TRBV3-2) combines with J gene TRBJ2-1; 9 bases align to TRBD2. J was trimmed by 4 bases and V by 4 bases; bases with no gene match: 8. This CDR3 comprises 16 residues. Germline V lookup: CDR1 LGHDT, CDR2 YNNKEL (reference sequence). The CDR3 nucleotides read TGTGCCAGCAGCCCCAGACTAGCGGACTTATACAATGAGCAGTTCTTC. Translating gives CASSPRLADLYNEQFF.

This chain joins TRBV5-1 and TRBJ1-5; D not certain. The germline gives CDR1 SGHRS, CDR2 YFSETQ. Trimming shortened V by 0 bases and J by 5 bases, and 6 bases separated the two germline ends. The CDR3 sequence is 13 residues long. CDR3 sequence: CASSLERDQPQHF. In nucleotides, the CDR3 is TGCGCCAGCAGCTTGGAGAGGGATCAGCCCCAGCATTTT.

The rearrangement joins TRBV19 to TRBJ2-1, with D maybe TRBD1 (5 bases). This CDR3 is 13 amino acids long. CDR1 is LNHDA and CDR2 is SQIVND in the germline V gene (reference sequence). Trimming left V 3 bases short and J 8 bases short, with 11 bases between. The CDR3 loop reads CASSILGVDEQFF. In DNA, the CDR3 is TGTGCCAGTAGTATCTTAGGGGTGGATGAGCAGTTCTTC.

In its sample, this clone was seen once. The V gene is TRBV28, the J gene TRBJ2-5; TRBD2 aligns across 9 bases. This CDR3 comprises 15 residues. V shed 3 bases, J shed 5 bases, and the junction held 7 bases outside the gene matches. Germline CDR1 is MDHEN and CDR2 is SYDVKM. The CDR3 region is CASSLPSGMGETQYF. The CDR3 DNA sequence: TGTGCCAGCAGTTTGCCTAGCGGGATGGGGGAGACCCAGTACTTC.

This clone was detected only once. This chain joins TRBV24-1 and TRBJ2-7; TRBD2 agrees at 13 bases. The CDR3 spans 18 residues. V shed 4 bases, J shed 6 bases, and the junction held 14 bases outside the gene matches. Germline assignment: CDR1 KGHDR and CDR2 SFDVKD. CDR3 bases: TGTGCCACCAGTGAGCCAACTAGCGGGGGGGCCTTAGGTGGCGAGCAGTACTTC. Translation gives CATSEPTSGGALGGEQYF.

This clone came up a few times. The chain joins TRBV19 to TRBJ1-2; the match to TRBD1 covers 7 bases. This CDR3 spans 16 amino acids. Germline V gene data show CDR1 as LNHDA and CDR2 as SQIVND (reference sequence). V shed 2 bases, J shed 7 bases, and the junction held 13 bases outside the gene matches. The CDR3 reads CASSIKGDRPAGGYTF. The CDR3, as DNA: TGTGCCAGTAGTATAAAAGGGGACAGACCTGCAGGTGGCTACACCTTC.

V gene TRBV7-2 combines with J gene TRBJ1-2; the D gene is possibly TRBD1 (6 bases). The CDR3 loop spans 14 amino acids. Germline V gene sequence: CDR1 SGHTA, CDR2 FQGNSA. V lost 3 bases and J lost 8, with 16 bases in between. CDR3 nucleotides: TGTGCCAGCAGCTTGACCAGGGGCGCTAACGGCTACACCTTC. This encodes CASSLTRGANGYTF.

This clone was detected once. This chain uses TRBV5-1 with TRBJ1-1; perhaps TRBD1 as D (6 bases). CDR1 is SGHRS, CDR2 YFSETQ, per germline. V gave up 4 bases and J gave up 0 bases, with 19 bases separating them. The CDR3 covers 17 residues. CDR3 sequence reads: CASSRGDTGRMNTEAFF. CDR3 DNA: TGCGCCAGCAGCCGAGGGGACACAGGCCGAATGAACACTGAAGCTTTCTTT. Together with reference TRBV5-1 and TRBJ1-1, the CDR3 gives the full variable domain: KAGVTQTPRYLIKTRGQQVTLSCSPISGHRSVSWYQQTPGQGLQFLFEYFSETQRNKGNFPGRFSGRQFSNSRSEMNVSTLELGDSALYLCASSRGDTGRMNTEAFFGQGTRLTVV.

The gene calls are TRBV20-1 and TRBJ2-2; D may be TRBD1 (6 bases). The germline gives CDR1 DFQATT, CDR2 SNEGSKA (reference sequence). Trimming pared 3 bases from V and 6 bases from J, leaving 14 bases between. The CDR3 has 14 amino acids. The DNA of the CDR3 is TGCAGTGCTAGTTTGCTCGAGGGGGCCGGGGAGCTGTTTTTT. Translation: CSASLLEGAGELFF.

The rearrangement uses TRBV6-2 or TRBV6-3 and TRBJ2-3; TRBD2 matches 10 bases. J was trimmed by 0 bases and V by 6 bases; bases with no gene match: 6. Germline V gene sequence: CDR1 MNHEY, CDR2 SVGEGT. The CDR3 has 16 amino acids. The chain's CDR3 is CASSPGLAISTDTQYF. In DNA, the CDR3 is TGTGCCAGCAGCCCGGGACTAGCGATTAGCACAGATACGCAGTATTTT.

The chain joins TRBV19 to TRBJ2-1; D call uncertain. The length of the CDR3 is 11 residues. V dropped 3 bases and J dropped 6 bases, with 3 bases sitting between them. CDR1 and CDR2 (germline): LNHDA, SQIVND (reference sequence). In DNA, the CDR3 is TGTGCCAGTAGTATCATCAATGAGCAGTTCTTC. This encodes CASSIINEQFF.

This chain connects TRBV6-6 to TRBJ2-2, with D unresolved. Trimming left V 2 bases short and J 7 bases short, with 8 bases between. The CDR3 runs to 13 residues. Germline lookup yields CDR1 MNHNY and CDR2 SVGAGI (reference sequence). Written as DNA, the CDR3 is TGTGCCAGCAGTTACCCCAGTCTCGGGGAGCTGTTTTTT. This translates into CASSYPSLGELFF.